The 27 T cell receptor beta chains in this list originate from one sample, sequenced in a study of shared clonotypes between healthy human individuals. Using immunoSEQ multiplex PCR, the repertoire was profiled, and TCRdb retains in-frame clones only, with some absent. Here the sample spans about 1.1 million clones, around three quarters being singletons. The sample was memory CD4+ T cells from PBMCs. Subset described: CD45RA-negative fraction. Receptors originate from a man younger than 35 in good health. Some clones in this sample may be carry-over from other donors' samples.

This clone showed up just a few times. The rearrangement links TRBV6-5 to TRBJ2-5; D ambiguous. The V gene's germline CDR1 is MNHEY and CDR2 SVGAGI. Trimming shortened V by 8 bases and J by 5 bases, and 9 bases separated the two germline ends. This CDR3 comprises 11 residues. This CDR3 reads CASGPSETQYF. CDR3 coding DNA: TGTGCCAGCGGACCATCTGAGACCCAGTACTTC.

The chain has TRBV28 and TRBJ1-2; TRBD1 is a possible D gene (5 bases). This CDR3 is 13 amino acids long. Germline CDR1 reads MDHEN; CDR2 reads SYDVKM. V was cut by 5 bases and J by 4 bases, with 11 bases left in between. The CDR3, as DNA: TGTGCCAGCAGTGCAGGGTACGGCTATGGCTACACCTTC. It translates to CASSAGYGYGYTF.

The rearrangement uses TRBV19 and TRBJ1-3; TRBD1 matches 11 bases. The CDR3 is made up of 14 amino acids. J was trimmed by 3 bases and V by 10 bases; bases with no gene match: 5. Germline V lookup: CDR1 LNHDA, CDR2 SQIVND (reference sequence). This CDR3 is CATSDRGLGNTIYF. The CDR3 DNA sequence: TGTGCCACTTCGGACAGGGGGCTTGGAAACACCATATATTTT.

The chain joins TRBV5-1 to TRBJ2-5; D ambiguous. The CDR3 spans 15 residues. CDR1 is SGHRS, CDR2 YFSETQ, per germline. Between the trimmed V and J ends, which lost 3 bases and 1 base, there was a span of 13 bases. The CDR3 loop reads CASSSGFGAQETQYF. The CDR3 DNA reads TGCGCCAGCAGCTCCGGATTCGGTGCCCAAGAGACCCAGTACTTC.

V and J are TRBV6-4 and TRBJ2-2; D remains unclear. Trimming removed 2 bases from V and 3 bases from J, with 7 bases in between. The CDR3 is 14 residues long. Germline lookup yields CDR1 MRHNA and CDR2 SNTAGT. CDR3 protein: CASSDQGDTGELFF. CDR3 coding DNA: TGTGCCAGCAGTGACCAAGGTGACACCGGGGAGCTGTTTTTT.

The V and J genes are TRBV7-9 and TRBJ2-1; D may be TRBD2 (6 bases). Germline CDR1 and CDR2: SEHNR and FQNEAQ (reference sequence). The CDR3 loop spans 15 amino acids. V gave up 4 bases and J gave up 10 bases, with 20 bases separating them. This CDR3 is CASSSNIGGPSEQFF. CDR3 sequence (DNA): TGTGCCAGCAGCTCGAATATCGGAGGGCCCTCAGAGCAGTTCTTC.

The chain is built from TRBV30 and TRBJ2-1; 9 positions match TRBD2. J was trimmed by 1 base and V by 3 bases; bases with no gene match: 4. CDR1 is GTSNPN and CDR2 is SVGIG in the germline V gene (reference sequence). This CDR3 contains 15 residues. CDR3 DNA: TGTGCCTGGAGGACCCTAGCGGGATCCTACAATGAGCAGTTCTTC. Translation: CAWRTLAGSYNEQFF.

The CDR3 DNA sequence: TGCGCCAGCAGCTTGGCTAGGGGGACTGGGAAGGGTGAGCAGTTCTTC. Amino acid sequence: CASSLARGTGKGEQFF. The V call is TRBV5-1, the J call TRBJ2-1; D tentatively fits TRBD1 or TRBD2 (6 bases each). Per germline, CDR1 SGHRS and CDR2 YFSETQ. Trimming removed 0 bases from V and 9 bases from J, with 19 bases in between. This CDR3 spans 16 amino acids.

For this clone: Other DNA sequences within the sample encode an identical CDR3. This sequence joins TRBV7-9 and TRBJ1-5; D is undetermined. V lost 1 base, J lost 7 bases, and 8 bases lay in between. The CDR3 covers 13 residues. Per the germline V gene, CDR1 is SEHNR and CDR2 is FQNEAQ (reference sequence). For the CDR3, the DNA is TGTGCCAGCAGCTTAGAGGGAGGACAGCCCCAGCATTTT. Its translation is CASSLEGGQPQHF.

The CDR3 DNA sequence: TGTGCCAGCAGCTTTTTCGGCAGCCCTAATGAAAAACTGTTTTTT. Translated: CASSFFGSPNEKLFF. The chain links TRBV7-8 to TRBJ1-4, with unresolved D. This CDR3 has 15 residues. The V end lost 3 bases, the J end lost 3 bases, and 11 bases lay between the germline ends. Germline V CDR1 and CDR2: SGHVS, FQNEAQ. Looking up the rest from reference TRBV7-8 and TRBJ1-4 gives the full variable domain: GAGVSQSPRYKVAKRGQDVALRCDPISGHVSLFWYQQALGQGPEFLTYFQNEAQLDKSGLPSDRFFAERPEGSVSTLKIQRTQQEDSAVYLCASSFFGSPNEKLFFGSGTQLSVL.

The chain employs TRBV28 and TRBJ2-7; D possibly matches TRBD1 or TRBD2 (6 bases each). The CDR3 covers 16 residues. The V end was cut by 6 bases, the J end by 6 bases, with 24 bases between. Germline V lookup: CDR1 MDHEN, CDR2 SYDVKM. CDR3 protein: CASSPSLGGRLAEQYF. The CDR3 DNA sequence: TGTGCCAGCAGCCCGAGTCTCGGGGGCAGGTTAGCCGAGCAGTACTTC.

The rearrangement links TRBV30 to TRBJ1-5; D remains unclear. Germline assignment: CDR1 GTSNPN and CDR2 SVGIG (reference sequence). V gave up 3 bases and J gave up 5 bases, with 8 bases separating them. The CDR3 consists of 12 residues. CDR3 in DNA: TGTGCCTGGAGCTTTACCGATCAGCCCCAGCATTTT. Translating it yields CAWSFTDQPQHF.

The chain couples TRBV2 to TRBJ1-1, with no clear D. The length of the CDR3 is 14 residues. Germline CDR1 is SNHLY and CDR2 is FYNNEI. The V end lost 6 bases, the J end lost 3 bases, and 14 bases lay between the germline ends. For the CDR3, the DNA is TGTGCCAGCAGCTCTCGAGGTTCGGACACTGAAGCTTTCTTT. Protein: CASSSRGSDTEAFF.

CDR3 sequence: CASSQRGGQESATEAFF. The CDR3 nucleotides read TGCGCCAGCAGCCAGCGGGGGGGACAGGAATCCGCCACTGAAGCTTTCTTT. The gene calls are TRBV5-1 and TRBJ1-1; 8 nucleotides match TRBD1. There are 17 residues in the CDR3. Germline CDR1 SGHRS, CDR2 YFSETQ. With V trimmed by 4 bases and J by 4 bases, 15 bases remained unmatched.

The DNA for the CDR3 is TGTGCCAGCAGCTTGATGGTAGCGGGAGTCTACGAGCAGTACTTC. Its protein is CASSLMVAGVYEQYF. The chain links TRBV5-5 to TRBJ2-7; TRBD2 aligns across 9 bases. From germline, CDR1 is SGHKS and CDR2 YYEKEE (reference sequence). V was pared by 1 base and J by 3 bases, with 5 bases of the junction left unmatched. CDR3 length equals 15 residues.

The chain joins TRBV9 to TRBJ2-1; 9 nucleotides match TRBD1. Losses at the gene ends were 0 bases for V and 8 bases for J; bases not matched to a gene: 6. Germline CDR1 and CDR2: SGDLS and YYNGEE. There are 15 residues in the CDR3. As DNA, the CDR3 is TGTGCCAGCAGCGTAGTACCGGGACAGGGCTATGAGCAGTTCTTC. Its protein product is CASSVVPGQGYEQFF. Together with reference TRBV9 and TRBJ2-1, the CDR3 gives the full variable domain: DSGVTQTPKHLITATGQRVTLRCSPRSGDLSVYWYQQSLDQGLQFLIQYYNGEERAKGNILERFSAQQFPDLHSELNLSSLELGDSALYFCASSVVPGQGYEQFFGPGTRLTVL.

This chain uses TRBV6-5 with TRBJ1-5; D is uncertain. CDR3 size: 13 residues. V lost 0 bases and J lost 9, with 9 bases in between. The germline CDR1 and CDR2 sequences are MNHEY and SVGAGI. CDR3: CASSYSVWMPQHF. As DNA, the CDR3 is TGTGCCAGCAGTTACTCGGTTTGGATGCCCCAGCATTTT.

The rearrangement joins TRBV10-1 to TRBJ2-1; TRBD2 agrees at 14 bases. V shed 5 bases, J shed 2 bases, and the junction held 2 bases outside the gene matches. Germline CDR1 is WNHNN and CDR2 is SYGVQD (reference sequence). The CDR3 is 16 amino acids. This CDR3 is CASSQGLAGAYNEQFF. The DNA of the CDR3 is TGCGCCAGCAGTCAGGGACTAGCGGGAGCCTACAATGAGCAGTTCTTC.

In the case of this clone: The sample holds other DNA sequences that translate to the same CDR3. J is TRBJ2-3 and V is TRBV18; 14 bases agree with TRBD2. V gave up 3 bases and J gave up 3 bases; unmatched junction bases: 5. Germline V gene sequence: CDR1 KGHSH, CDR2 LQKENI. The CDR3 runs 17 residues. CDR3 amino acids: CASSPGTSGSGTDTQYF. For the CDR3, the DNA is TGTGCCAGCTCACCGGGGACTAGCGGGAGCGGGACAGATACGCAGTATTTT.

V and J are TRBV4-3 and TRBJ1-4; TRBD1 is a possible D gene (5 bases). CDR1 is LGHNA and CDR2 is YSLEER in the germline V gene. The ends were cut back, 0 bases at V and 4 bases at J, with 15 bases in the middle. This CDR3 has 17 amino acids. CDR3 DNA: TGCGCCAGCAGCCAAGAAGGGAGGGGCCGAGTTAATGAAAAACTGTTTTTT. This codes for CASSQEGRGRVNEKLFF.

The rearrangement links TRBV5-1 to TRBJ2-7; D uncertain. The CDR3 totals 15 residues. The V end lost 0 bases, the J end lost 0 bases, and 10 bases lay between the germline ends. The germline V gene encodes CDR1 SGHRS and CDR2 YFSETQ. CDR3 protein: CASSLAVSTSYEQYF. DNA for the CDR3: TGCGCCAGCAGCTTGGCGGTCAGCACCTCCTACGAGCAGTACTTC.

The CDR3 here is CAISELQSSYGYTF. CDR3 in DNA: TGTGCCATCAGTGAGCTGCAGTCTTCCTATGGCTACACCTTC. The genes are TRBV10-3 and TRBJ1-2; D remains ambiguous. V was clipped by 2 bases and J by 4 bases, with 11 bases between them. The V gene's germline CDR1 is ENHRY and CDR2 SYGVKD. The CDR3 loop spans 14 amino acids.

This clone turned up a few times. The chain carries TRBV2 and TRBJ1-3, with D possibly matching TRBD1 (5 bases). The CDR3 is made up of 14 amino acids. V lost 4 bases and J 4 bases, leaving 11 bases between the germline ends. Germline CDR1 reads SNHLY; CDR2 reads FYNNEI. The CDR3 nucleotides read TGTGCCAGCAGTGGGAGGGGAGCGGGAAACACCATATATTTT. The encoded protein is CASSGRGAGNTIYF. The full variable domain, its missing parts supplied by reference TRBV2 and TRBJ1-3, is EPEVTQTPSHQVTQMGQEVILRCVPISNHLYFYWYRQILGQKVEFLVSFYNNEISEKSEIFDDQFSVERPDGSNFTLKIRSTKLEDSAMYFCASSGRGAGNTIYFGEGSWLTVV.

The chain uses TRBV19 and TRBJ2-3, with a possible D match to TRBD1 (6 bases). The CDR3 sequence is 14 residues long. The germline gives CDR1 LNHDA, CDR2 SQIVND (reference sequence). Trimming pared 7 bases from V and 3 bases from J, leaving 14 bases between. The CDR3 reads CASNTRGETDTQYF. The CDR3 coding sequence is TGTGCCAGTAATACCAGGGGAGAAACAGATACGCAGTATTTT.

The V and J genes are TRBV11-3 and TRBJ1-6; TRBD1 matches at 8 bases. CDR1 and CDR2 (germline): SGHNT, YENEEA. Losses at the gene ends were 5 bases for V and 7 bases for J; bases not matched to a gene: 10. This CDR3 region has 16 residues. The CDR3 region has the DNA TGTGCCAGCAGCCTCGGGACAGGAACTAAAAATTCACCCCTCCACTTT. This encodes CASSLGTGTKNSPLHF. Supplemented by reference TRBV11-3 and TRBJ1-6, the full variable domain reads EAGVVQSPRYKIIEKKQPVAFWCNPISGHNTLYWYLQNLGQGPELLIRYENEEAVDDSQLPKDRFSAERLKGVDSTLKIQPAELGDSAVYLCASSLGTGTKNSPLHFGNGTRLTVT.

The genes are TRBV28 and TRBJ2-1, with 10 bases fitting TRBD2. The CDR3 runs to 15 residues. Losses at the gene ends were 5 bases for V and 6 bases for J; bases not matched to a gene: 7. CDR1 is MDHEN and CDR2 is SYDVKM in the germline V gene. CDR3 in DNA: TGTGCCAGCAGTCTAACTAGCGGGACGTCCAATGAGCAGTTCTTC. This codes for CASSLTSGTSNEQFF.

V gene TRBV5-8 combines with J gene TRBJ2-5, with D uncertain. Trimming removed 0 bases from V and 1 base from J, with 7 bases in between. The CDR3 is 14 residues long. The germline gives CDR1 SGHTS, CDR2 YDEGEE. DNA for the CDR3: TGTGCCAGCAGCTTGGGGCGGATCCAAGAGACCCAGTACTTC. Amino acids: CASSLGRIQETQYF.